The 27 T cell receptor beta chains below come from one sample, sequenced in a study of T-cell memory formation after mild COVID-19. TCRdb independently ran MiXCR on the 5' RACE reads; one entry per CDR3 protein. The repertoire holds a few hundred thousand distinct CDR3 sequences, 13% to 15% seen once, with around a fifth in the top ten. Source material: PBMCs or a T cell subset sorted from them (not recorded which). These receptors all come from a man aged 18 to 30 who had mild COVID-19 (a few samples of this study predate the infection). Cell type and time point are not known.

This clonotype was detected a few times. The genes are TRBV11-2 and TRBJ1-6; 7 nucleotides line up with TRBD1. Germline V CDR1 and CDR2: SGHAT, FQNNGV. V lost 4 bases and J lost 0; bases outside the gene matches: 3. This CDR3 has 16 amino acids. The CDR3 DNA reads TGTGCCAGCAGCTCACAGGGGAGCTCCTATAATTCACCCCTCCACTTT. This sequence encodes CASSSQGSSYNSPLHF. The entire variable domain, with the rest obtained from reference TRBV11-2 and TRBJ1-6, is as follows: EAGVAQSPRYKIIEKRQSVAFWCNPISGHATLYWYQQILGQGPKLLIQFQNNGVVDDSQLPKDRFSAERLKGVDSTLKIQPAKLEDSAVYLCASSSQGSSYNSPLHFGNGTRLTVT.

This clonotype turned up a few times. The CDR3 nucleotides read TGTGCCAGCAGCCGGGGGGTCGTCCTCAGCACAGATACGCAGTATTTT. This gives the protein CASSRGVVLSTDTQYF. The chain joins TRBV14 to TRBJ2-3; TRBD2 might be the D (6 bases). CDR3 size: 16 residues. Trimming took 4 bases from V and 0 from J, leaving 14 bases between them. Germline CDR1 is SGHDN and CDR2 is FVKESK.

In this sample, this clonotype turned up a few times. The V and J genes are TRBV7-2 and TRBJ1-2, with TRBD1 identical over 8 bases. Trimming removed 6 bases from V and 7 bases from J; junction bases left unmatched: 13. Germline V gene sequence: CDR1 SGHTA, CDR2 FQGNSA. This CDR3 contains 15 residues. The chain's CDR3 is CASRQGTGGFFGYTF. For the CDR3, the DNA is TGTGCCAGCAGACAGGGAACAGGGGGATTCTTTGGCTACACCTTC.

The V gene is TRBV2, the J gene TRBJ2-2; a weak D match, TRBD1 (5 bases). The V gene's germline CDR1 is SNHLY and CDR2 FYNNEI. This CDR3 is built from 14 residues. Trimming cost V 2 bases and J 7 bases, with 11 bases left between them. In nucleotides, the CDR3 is TGTGCCAGCAGTGAAAGCAGGGTTTACGGGGAGCTGTTTTTT. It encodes CASSESRVYGELFF.

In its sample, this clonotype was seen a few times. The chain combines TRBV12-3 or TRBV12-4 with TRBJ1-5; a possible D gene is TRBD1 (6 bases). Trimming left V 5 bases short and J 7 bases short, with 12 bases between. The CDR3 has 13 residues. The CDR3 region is CASSRGRVQPQHF. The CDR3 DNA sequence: TGTGCCAGCAGTCGGGGGCGGGTACAGCCCCAGCATTTT.

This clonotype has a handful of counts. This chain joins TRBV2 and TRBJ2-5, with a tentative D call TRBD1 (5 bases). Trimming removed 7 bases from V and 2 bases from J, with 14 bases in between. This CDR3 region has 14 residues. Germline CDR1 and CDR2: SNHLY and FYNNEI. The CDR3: CASTATGVQETQYF. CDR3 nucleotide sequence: TGTGCCAGCACGGCCACAGGAGTACAAGAGACCCAGTACTTC.

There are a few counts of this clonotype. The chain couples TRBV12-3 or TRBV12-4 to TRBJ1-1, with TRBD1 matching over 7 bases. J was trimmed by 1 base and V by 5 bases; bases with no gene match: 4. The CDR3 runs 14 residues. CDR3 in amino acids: CASSPGQSNTEAFF. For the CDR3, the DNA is TGTGCCAGCAGTCCGGGACAGTCGAACACTGAAGCTTTCTTT.

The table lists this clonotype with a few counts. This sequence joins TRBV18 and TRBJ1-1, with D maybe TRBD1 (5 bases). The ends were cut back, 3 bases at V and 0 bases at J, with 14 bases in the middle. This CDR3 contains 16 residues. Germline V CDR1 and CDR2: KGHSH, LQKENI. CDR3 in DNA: TGTGCCAGCTCACCCTGGGCAGGGACCATGAACACTGAAGCTTTCTTT. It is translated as CASSPWAGTMNTEAFF. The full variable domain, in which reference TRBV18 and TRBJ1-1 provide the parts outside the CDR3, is NAGVMQNPRHLVRRRGQEARLRCSPMKGHSHVYWYRQLPEEGLKFMVYLQKENIIDESGMPKERFSAEFPKEGPSILRIQQVVRGDSAAYFCASSPWAGTMNTEAFFGQGTRLTVV.

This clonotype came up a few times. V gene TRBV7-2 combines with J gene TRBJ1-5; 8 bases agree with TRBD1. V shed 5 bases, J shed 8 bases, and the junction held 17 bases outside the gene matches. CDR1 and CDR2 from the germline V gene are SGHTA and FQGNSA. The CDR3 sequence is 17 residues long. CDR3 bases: TGTGCCAGCAGCCCCGGGACAACCGACAGGGGAAAGGAGCCCCAGCATTTT. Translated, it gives CASSPGTTDRGKEPQHF.

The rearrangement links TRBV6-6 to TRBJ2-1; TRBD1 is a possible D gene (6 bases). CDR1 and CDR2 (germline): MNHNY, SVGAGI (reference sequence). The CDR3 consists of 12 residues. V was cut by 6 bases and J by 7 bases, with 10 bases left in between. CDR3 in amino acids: CASSRTVNEQFF. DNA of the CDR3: TGTGCCAGCAGCCGGACAGTGAATGAGCAGTTCTTC.

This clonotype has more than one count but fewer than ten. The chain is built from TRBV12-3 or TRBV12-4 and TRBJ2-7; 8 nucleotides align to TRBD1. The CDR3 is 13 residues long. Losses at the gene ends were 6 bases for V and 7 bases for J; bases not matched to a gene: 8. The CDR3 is CASSQDRAGEQYF. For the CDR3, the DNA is TGTGCCAGCAGCCAGGACAGGGCGGGGGAGCAGTACTTC.

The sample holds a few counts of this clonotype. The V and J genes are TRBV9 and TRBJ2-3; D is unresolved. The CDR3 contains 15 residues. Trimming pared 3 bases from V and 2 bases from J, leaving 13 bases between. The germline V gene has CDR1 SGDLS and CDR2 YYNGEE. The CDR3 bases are TGTGCCAGCAGCGCGGACCCTGGGCCCACAGATACGCAGTATTTT. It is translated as CASSADPGPTDTQYF.

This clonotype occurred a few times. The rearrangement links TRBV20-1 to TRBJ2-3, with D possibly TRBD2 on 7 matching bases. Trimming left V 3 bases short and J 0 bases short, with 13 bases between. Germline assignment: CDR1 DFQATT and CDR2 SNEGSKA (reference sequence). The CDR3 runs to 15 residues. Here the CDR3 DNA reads TGCAGTGCTAGCTTACGGGGGGCTAGCACAGATACGCAGTATTTT. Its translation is CSASLRGASTDTQYF.

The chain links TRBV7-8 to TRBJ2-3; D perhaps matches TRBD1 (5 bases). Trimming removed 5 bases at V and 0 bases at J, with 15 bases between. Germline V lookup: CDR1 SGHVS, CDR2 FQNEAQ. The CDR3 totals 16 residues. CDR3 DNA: TGTGCCAGCAGCCCGGACATCGTCTCTAGCACAGATACGCAGTATTTT. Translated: CASSPDIVSSTDTQYF.

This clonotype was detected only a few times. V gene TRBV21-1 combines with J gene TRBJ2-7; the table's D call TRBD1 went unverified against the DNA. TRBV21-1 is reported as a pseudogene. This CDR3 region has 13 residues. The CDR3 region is CASSKHRVYEQYV. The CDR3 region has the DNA TGTGCCAGCAGCAAACACAGGGTCTACGAGCAGTACGTC.

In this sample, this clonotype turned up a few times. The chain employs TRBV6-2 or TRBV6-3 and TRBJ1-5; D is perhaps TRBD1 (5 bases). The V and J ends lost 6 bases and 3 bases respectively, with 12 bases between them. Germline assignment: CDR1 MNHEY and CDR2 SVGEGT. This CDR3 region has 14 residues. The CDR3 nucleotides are TGTGCCAGCAGCTCCGGGACTTTCAATCAGCCCCAGCATTTT. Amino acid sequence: CASSSGTFNQPQHF.

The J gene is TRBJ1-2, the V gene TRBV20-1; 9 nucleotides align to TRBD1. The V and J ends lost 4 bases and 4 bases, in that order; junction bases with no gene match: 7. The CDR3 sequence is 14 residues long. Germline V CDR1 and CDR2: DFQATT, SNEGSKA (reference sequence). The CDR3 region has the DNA TGCAGTGCTAAAGTAACAGGGGGCGGCTATGGCTACACCTTC. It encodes CSAKVTGGGYGYTF.

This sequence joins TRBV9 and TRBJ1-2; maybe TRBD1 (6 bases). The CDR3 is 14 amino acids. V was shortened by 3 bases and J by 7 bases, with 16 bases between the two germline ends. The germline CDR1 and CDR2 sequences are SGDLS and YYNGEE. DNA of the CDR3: TGTGCCAGCAGCGCCCATGCTGGGGGCTCTGGCTACACCTTC. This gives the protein CASSAHAGGSGYTF.

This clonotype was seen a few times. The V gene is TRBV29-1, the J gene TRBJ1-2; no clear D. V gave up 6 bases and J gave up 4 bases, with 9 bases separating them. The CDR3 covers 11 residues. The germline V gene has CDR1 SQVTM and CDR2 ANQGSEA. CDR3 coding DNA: TGCAGCGTGCAAAGCCGCTATGGCTACACCTTC. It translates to CSVQSRYGYTF.

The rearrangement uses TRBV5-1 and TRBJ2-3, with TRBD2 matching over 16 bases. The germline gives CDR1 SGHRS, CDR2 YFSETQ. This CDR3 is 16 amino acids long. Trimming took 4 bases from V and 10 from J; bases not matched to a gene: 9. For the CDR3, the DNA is TGCGCCAGCAGCCCCGGGACTAGCGGGGGGGGTCGTGCGCAGTATTTT. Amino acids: CASSPGTSGGGRAQYF.

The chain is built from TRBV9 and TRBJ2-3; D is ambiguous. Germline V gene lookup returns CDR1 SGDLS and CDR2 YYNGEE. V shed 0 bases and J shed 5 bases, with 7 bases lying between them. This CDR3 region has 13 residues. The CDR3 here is CASSVGVQDTQYF. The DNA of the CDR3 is TGTGCCAGCAGCGTAGGAGTGCAAGATACGCAGTATTTT.

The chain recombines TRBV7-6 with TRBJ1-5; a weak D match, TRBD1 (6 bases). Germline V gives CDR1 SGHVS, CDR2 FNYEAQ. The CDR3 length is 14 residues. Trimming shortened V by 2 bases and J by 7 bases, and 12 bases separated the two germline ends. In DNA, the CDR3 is TGTGCCAGCAGCTTAAACAGGGTCGGACAGCCCCAGCATTTT. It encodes CASSLNRVGQPQHF.

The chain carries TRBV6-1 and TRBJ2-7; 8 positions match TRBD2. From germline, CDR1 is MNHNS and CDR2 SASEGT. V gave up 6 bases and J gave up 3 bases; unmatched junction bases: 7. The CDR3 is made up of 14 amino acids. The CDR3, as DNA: TGTGCCAGCAGCCGCGGGGGGATCGGCTACGAGCAGTACGTC. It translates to CASSRGGIGYEQYV.

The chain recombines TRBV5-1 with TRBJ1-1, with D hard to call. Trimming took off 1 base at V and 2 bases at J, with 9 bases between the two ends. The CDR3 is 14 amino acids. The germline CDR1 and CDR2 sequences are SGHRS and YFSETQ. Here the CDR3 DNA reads TGCGCCAGCAGCTTGTTATCAGATAACACTGAAGCTTTCTTT. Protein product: CASSLLSDNTEAFF. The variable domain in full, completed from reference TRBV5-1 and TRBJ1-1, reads KAGVTQTPRYLIKTRGQQVTLSCSPISGHRSVSWYQQTPGQGLQFLFEYFSETQRNKGNFPGRFSGRQFSNSRSEMNVSTLELGDSALYLCASSLLSDNTEAFFGQGTRLTVV.

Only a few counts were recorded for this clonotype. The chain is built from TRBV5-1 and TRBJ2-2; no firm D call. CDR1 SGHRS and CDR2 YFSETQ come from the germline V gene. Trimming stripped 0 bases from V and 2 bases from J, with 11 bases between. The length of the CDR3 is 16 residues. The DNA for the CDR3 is TGCGCCAGCAGCTTGGCCCAGGTGGGAAACACCGGGGAGCTGTTTTTT. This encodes CASSLAQVGNTGELFF.

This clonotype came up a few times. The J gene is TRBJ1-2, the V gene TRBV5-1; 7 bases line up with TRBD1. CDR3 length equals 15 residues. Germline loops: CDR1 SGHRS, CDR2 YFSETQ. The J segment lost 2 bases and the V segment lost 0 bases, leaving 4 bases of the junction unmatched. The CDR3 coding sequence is TGCGCCAGCAGCTTGGGCCTACAGGGGAACTATGGCTACACCTTC. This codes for CASSLGLQGNYGYTF.

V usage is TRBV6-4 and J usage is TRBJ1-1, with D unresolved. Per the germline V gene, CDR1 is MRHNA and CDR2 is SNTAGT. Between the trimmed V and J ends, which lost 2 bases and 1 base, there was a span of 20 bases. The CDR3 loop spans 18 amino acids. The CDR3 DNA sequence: TGTGCCAGCAGTGACACTAGCCTCTCCGACAACAGGAACACTGAAGCTTTCTTT. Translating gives CASSDTSLSDNRNTEAFF.